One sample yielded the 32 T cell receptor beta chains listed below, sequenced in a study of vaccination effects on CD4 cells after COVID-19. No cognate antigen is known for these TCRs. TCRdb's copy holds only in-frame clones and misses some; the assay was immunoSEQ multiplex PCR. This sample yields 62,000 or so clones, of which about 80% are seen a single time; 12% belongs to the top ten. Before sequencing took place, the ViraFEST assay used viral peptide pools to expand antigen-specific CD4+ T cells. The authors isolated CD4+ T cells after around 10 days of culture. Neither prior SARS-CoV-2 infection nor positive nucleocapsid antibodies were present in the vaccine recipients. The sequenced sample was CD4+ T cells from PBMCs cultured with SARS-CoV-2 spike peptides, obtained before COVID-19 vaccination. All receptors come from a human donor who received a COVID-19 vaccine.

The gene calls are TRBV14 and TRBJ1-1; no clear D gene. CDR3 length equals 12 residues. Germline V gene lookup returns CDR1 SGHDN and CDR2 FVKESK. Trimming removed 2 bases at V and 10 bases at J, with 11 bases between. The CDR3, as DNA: TGTGCCAGCAGCCAATCGGCACTCGGAGCTTTCTTT. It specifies CASSQSALGAFF.

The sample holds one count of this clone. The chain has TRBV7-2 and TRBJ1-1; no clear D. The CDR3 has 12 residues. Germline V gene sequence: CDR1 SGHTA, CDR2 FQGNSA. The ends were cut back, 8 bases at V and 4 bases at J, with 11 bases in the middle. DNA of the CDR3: TGTGCCAGCGGCAAGGGCCGCACTGAAGCTTTCTTT. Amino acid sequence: CASGKGRTEAFF.

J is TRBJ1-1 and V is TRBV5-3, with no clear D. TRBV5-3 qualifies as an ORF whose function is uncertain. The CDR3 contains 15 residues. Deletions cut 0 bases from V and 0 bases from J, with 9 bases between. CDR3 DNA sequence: TGTGCCAGAAGCTTGGTCATTGGGGTGAACACTGAAGCTTTCTTT. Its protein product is CARSLVIGVNTEAFF.

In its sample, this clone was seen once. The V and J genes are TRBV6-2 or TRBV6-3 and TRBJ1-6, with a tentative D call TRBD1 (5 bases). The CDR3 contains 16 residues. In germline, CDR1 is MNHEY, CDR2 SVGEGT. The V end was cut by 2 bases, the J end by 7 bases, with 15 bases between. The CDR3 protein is CASSYATQAGNSPLHF. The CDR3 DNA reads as TGTGCCAGCAGTTACGCGACACAGGCTGGGAATTCACCCCTCCACTTT.

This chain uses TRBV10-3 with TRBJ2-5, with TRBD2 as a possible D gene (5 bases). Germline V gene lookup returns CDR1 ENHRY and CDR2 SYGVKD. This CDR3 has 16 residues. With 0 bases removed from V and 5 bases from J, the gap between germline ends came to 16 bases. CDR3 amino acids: CAISESVTTRGETQYF. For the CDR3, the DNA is TGTGCCATCAGTGAGTCAGTCACCACTCGAGGGGAGACCCAGTACTTC.

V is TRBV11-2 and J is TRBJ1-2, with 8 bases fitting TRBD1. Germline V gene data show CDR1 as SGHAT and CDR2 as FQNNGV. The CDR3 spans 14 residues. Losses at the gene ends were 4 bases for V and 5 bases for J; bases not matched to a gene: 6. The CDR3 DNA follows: TGTGCCAGCAGCTGGGACAGGAGTGATTATGGCTACACCTTC. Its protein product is CASSWDRSDYGYTF.

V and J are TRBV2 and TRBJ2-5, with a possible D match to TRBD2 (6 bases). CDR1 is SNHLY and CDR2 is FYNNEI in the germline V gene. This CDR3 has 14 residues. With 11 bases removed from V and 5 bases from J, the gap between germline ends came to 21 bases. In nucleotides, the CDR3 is TGTGCCGACCGATGGGAGGCTAGCGTGGAGACCCAGTACTTC. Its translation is CADRWEASVETQYF.

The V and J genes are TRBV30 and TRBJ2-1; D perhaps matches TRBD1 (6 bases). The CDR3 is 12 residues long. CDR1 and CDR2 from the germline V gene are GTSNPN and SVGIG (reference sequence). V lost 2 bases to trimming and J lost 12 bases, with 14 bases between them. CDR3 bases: TGTGCCTGGAGTTCCCAAGGGGGTCTGCAGTTCTTC. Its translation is CAWSSQGGLQFF.

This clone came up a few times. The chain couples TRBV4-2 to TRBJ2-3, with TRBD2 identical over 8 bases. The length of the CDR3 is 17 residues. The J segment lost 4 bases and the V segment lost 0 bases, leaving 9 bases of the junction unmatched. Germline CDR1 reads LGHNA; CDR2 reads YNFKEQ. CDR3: CASSQEGQRGLADTQYF. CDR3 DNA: TGTGCCAGCAGCCAAGAAGGTCAGCGGGGGTTGGCAGATACGCAGTATTTT.

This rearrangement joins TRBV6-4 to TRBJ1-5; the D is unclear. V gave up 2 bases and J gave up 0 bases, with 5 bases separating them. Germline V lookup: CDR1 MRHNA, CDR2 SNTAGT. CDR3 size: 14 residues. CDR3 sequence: CASSDEYSNQPQHF. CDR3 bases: TGTGCCAGCAGTGACGAGTATAGCAATCAGCCCCAGCATTTT.

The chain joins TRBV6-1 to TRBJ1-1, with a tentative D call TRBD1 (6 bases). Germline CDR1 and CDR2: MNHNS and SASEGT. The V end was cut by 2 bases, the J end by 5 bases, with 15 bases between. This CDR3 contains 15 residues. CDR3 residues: CASSENAGASTEAFF. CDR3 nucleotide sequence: TGTGCCAGCAGTGAAAATGCGGGGGCATCAACTGAAGCTTTCTTT.

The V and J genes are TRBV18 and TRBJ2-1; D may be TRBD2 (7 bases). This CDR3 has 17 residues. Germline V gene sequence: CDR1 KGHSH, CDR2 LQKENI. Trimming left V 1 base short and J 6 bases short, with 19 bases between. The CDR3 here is CASSPRRGGSYINEQFF. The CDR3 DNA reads TGTGCCAGCTCACCACGGAGGGGGGGATCCTACATCAATGAGCAGTTCTTC.

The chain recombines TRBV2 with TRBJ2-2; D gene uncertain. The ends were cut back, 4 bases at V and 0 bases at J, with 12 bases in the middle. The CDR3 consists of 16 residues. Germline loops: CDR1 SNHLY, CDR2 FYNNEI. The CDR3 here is CASSVTDSANTGELFF. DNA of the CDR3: TGTGCCAGCAGTGTTACAGACTCCGCGAACACCGGGGAGCTGTTTTTT.

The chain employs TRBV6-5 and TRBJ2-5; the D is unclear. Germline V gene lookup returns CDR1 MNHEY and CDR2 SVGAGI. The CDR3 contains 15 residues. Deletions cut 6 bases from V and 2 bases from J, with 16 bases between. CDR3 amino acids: CASSAGLWGQETQYF. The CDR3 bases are TGTGCCAGCAGCGCCGGGTTGTGGGGACAAGAGACCCAGTACTTC.

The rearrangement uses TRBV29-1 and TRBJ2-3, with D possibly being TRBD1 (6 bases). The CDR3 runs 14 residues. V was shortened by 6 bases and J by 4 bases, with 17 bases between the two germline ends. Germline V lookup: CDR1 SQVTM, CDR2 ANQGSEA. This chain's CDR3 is CSVLGQGPADTQYF. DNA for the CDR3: TGCAGCGTACTGGGGCAGGGGCCGGCAGATACGCAGTATTTT.

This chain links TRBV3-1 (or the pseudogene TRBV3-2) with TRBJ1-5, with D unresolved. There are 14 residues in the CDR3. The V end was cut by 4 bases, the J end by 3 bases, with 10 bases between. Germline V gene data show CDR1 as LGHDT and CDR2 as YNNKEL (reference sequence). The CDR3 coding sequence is TGTGCCAGCAGCCCCCGGGATATCAATCAGCCCCAGCATTTT. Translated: CASSPRDINQPQHF.

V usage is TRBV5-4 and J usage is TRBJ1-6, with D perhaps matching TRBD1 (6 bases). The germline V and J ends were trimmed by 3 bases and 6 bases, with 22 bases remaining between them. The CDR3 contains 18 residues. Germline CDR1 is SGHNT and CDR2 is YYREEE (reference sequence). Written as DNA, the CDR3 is TGTGCCAGCAGCTCTGAAAGATCGTCAGACAGGCTTAATTCACCCCTCCACTTT. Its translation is CASSSERSSDRLNSPLHF.

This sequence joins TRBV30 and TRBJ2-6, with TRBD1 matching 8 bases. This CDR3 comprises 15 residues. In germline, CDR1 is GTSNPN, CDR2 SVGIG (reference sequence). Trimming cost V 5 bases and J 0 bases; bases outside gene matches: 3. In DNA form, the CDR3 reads TGTGCCTGGGGACAGGGCCTCTCTGGGGCCAACGTCCTGACTTTC. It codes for CAWGQGLSGANVLTF.

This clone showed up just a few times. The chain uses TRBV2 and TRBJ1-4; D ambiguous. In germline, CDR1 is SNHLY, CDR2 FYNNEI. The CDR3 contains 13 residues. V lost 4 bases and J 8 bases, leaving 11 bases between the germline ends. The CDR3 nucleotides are TGTGCCAGCAGTGGCCCTCATTTAGAAAAACTGTTTTTT. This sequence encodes CASSGPHLEKLFF.

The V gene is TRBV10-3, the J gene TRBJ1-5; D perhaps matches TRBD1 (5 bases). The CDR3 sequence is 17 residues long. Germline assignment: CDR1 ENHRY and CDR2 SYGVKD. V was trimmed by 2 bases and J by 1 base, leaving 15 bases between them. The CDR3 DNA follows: TGTGCCATCAGTGAGCGGGGGGGGACGGGGAGCAATCAGCCCCAGCATTTT. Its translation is CAISERGGTGSNQPQHF.

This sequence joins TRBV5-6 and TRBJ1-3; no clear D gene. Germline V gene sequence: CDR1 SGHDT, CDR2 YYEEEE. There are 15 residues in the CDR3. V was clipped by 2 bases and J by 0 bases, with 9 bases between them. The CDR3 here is CASSFAGFSGNTIYF. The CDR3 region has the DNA TGTGCCAGCAGCTTTGCAGGCTTCTCTGGAAACACCATATATTTT. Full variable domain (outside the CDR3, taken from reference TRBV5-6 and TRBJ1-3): DAGVTQSPTHLIKTRGQQVTLRCSPKSGHDTVSWYQQALGQGPQFIFQYYEEEERQRGNFPDRFSGHQFPNYSSELNVNALLLGDSALYLCASSFAGFSGNTIYFGEGSWLTVV.

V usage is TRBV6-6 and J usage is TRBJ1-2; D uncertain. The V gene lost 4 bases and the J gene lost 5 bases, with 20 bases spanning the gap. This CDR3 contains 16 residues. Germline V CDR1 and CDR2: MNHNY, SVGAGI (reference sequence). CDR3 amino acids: CASSSGRVTWVYGYTF. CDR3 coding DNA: TGTGCCAGCAGTTCCGGGAGGGTCACCTGGGTGTATGGCTACACCTTC.

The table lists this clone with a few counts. CDR3 coding DNA: TGTGCCACCAGTGATTTTACAGTCGGACAAGAGACCCAGTACTTC. Its translation is CATSDFTVGQETQYF. This chain connects TRBV24-1 to TRBJ2-5; no clear D. The CDR3 consists of 15 residues. The germline CDR1 and CDR2 sequences are KGHDR and SFDVKD. V lost 1 base, J lost 2 bases, and 10 bases lay in between.

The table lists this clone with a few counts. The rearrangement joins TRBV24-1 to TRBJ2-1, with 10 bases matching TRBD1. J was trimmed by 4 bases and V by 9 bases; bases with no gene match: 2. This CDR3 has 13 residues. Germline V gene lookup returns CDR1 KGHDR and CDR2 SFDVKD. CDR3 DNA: TGTGCCACCTCGGGACAGGGGTACAATGAGCAGTTCTTC. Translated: CATSGQGYNEQFF.

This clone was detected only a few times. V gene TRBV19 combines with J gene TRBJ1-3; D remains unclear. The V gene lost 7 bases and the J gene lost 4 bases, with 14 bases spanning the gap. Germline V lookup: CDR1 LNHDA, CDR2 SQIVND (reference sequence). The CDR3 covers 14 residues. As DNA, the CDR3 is TGTGCCAGTACAGAGGGAAGTTCGGGAAACACCATATATTTT. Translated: CASTEGSSGNTIYF.

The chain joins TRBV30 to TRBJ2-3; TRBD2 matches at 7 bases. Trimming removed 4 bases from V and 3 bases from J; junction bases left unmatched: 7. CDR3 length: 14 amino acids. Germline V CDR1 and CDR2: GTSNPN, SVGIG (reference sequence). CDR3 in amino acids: CAWTPIGGTDTQYF. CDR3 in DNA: TGTGCCTGGACGCCGATCGGGGGGACAGATACGCAGTATTTT.

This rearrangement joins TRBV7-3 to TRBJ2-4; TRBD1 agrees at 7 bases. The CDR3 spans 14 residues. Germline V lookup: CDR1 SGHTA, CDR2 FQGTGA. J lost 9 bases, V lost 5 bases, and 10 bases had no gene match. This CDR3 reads CASSPTTGFGIQYF. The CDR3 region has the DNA TGTGCCAGCAGCCCGACGACAGGGTTCGGCATTCAGTACTTC.

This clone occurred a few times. The CDR3 coding sequence is TGTGCCAGCAGCTTAGAAACGGGGACCCAGTACTTC. This sequence encodes CASSLETGTQYF. V is TRBV7-9 and J is TRBJ2-5, with D unclear. This CDR3 comprises 12 residues. Germline CDR1 is SEHNR and CDR2 is FQNEAQ (reference sequence). V was clipped by 1 base and J by 7 bases, with 7 bases between them.

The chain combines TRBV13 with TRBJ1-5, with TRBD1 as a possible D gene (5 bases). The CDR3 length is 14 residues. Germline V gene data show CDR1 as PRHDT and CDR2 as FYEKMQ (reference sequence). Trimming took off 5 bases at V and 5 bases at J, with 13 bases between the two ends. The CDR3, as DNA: TGTGCCAGCAGCCGACGGGGGTCGGATCAGCCCCAGCATTTT. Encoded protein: CASSRRGSDQPQHF.

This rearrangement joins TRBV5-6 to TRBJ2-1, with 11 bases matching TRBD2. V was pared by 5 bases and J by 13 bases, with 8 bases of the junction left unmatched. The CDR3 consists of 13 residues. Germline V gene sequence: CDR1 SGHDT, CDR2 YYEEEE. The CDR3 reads CASRKGTSGPQFF. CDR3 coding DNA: TGTGCCAGCAGGAAAGGGACTAGCGGTCCCCAGTTCTTC.

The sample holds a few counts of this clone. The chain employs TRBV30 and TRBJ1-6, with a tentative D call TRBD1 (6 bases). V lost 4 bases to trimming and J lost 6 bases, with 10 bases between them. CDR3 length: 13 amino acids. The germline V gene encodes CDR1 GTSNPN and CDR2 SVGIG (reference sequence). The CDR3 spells CAWNIQGNSPLHF. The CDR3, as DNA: TGTGCCTGGAATATACAGGGTAATTCACCCCTCCACTTT.

CDR3 bases: TGTGCCAGCAATTTACCGGGACAGAACACTGAAGCTTTCTTT. This encodes CASNLPGQNTEAFF. The chain links TRBV6-5 to TRBJ1-1; a possible D gene is TRBD1 (6 bases). The CDR3 has 14 amino acids. Trimming stripped 7 bases from V and 1 base from J, with 13 bases between. Germline V lookup: CDR1 MNHEY, CDR2 SVGAGI.